This paragraph covers one T cell receptor (beta chain) sequence. This record belongs to a study of blood T cell repertoires in COVID-19. The V and J ends lost 8 bases and 4 bases, in that order; junction bases with no gene match: 13. Germline V gene data show CDR1 as SNHLY and CDR2 as FYNNEI. The CDR3 covers 15 residues. How the authors handled the data: Quantification of nucleated cells was approximated via reference gene primer amplification. Libraries were prepared by immunoSEQ multiplex PCR; TCRdb keeps only in-frame clonotypes and omits some of them. From that table come the V and J calls and clone size; the DNA was used to work out D and trimming. The sample lists some 260,000 clones, approximately 91% occurring once.

This chain uses TRBV2 with TRBJ2-7, with 8 bases identical to TRBD1. Sequencing was done on a sample of peripheral blood. The receptor was isolated from a human donor in a cohort sampled during active COVID-19. CDR3 in amino acids: CASPPGAGGGYEQYF. CDR3 bases: TGTGCCAGCCCCCCCGGGGCAGGGGGCGGGTACGAGCAGTACTTC.